Following are 9 T cell receptor beta chains from one sample sequenced in a study of T-cell reconstitution after alpha-beta-depleted transplantation in children. Molecular barcoding with unique molecular identifiers was used for the TCRbeta library. TCRdb reprocessed the PCR reads via MiXCR and lists one record per CDR3 protein. The top ten hold roughly 4% of the sample, which has about 610,000 distinct CDR3 sequences, 10% to 13% seen once. The sample in question was PBMCs from the stem cell graft donor, obtained from the stem cell graft. The source is a human donor who donated a stem cell graft to a child with acute myeloid leukemia.

This clonotype was seen ten or more times. The chain joins TRBV28 to TRBJ2-7; a possible D gene is TRBD1 (5 bases). The CDR3 length is 12 residues. V shed 5 bases and J shed 6 bases, with 11 bases lying between them. The germline gives CDR1 MDHEN, CDR2 SYDVKM. As DNA, the CDR3 is TGTGCCAGCAGTAAGGACACCCCCGAGCAGTACTTC. It translates to CASSKDTPEQYF.

This clonotype was counted a few times. The V call is TRBV7-2, the J call TRBJ2-3; 12 bases line up with TRBD1. The CDR3 runs 17 residues. The V segment lost 0 bases and the J segment 1 base; nucleotides outside the gene matches: 2. Germline V lookup: CDR1 SGHTA, CDR2 FQGNSA. DNA of the CDR3: TGTGCCAGCAGCTTAGCCGGGACAGGGGGCGGCACAGATACGCAGTATTTT. Protein product: CASSLAGTGGGTDTQYF.

This clonotype was seen repeatedly, ten times or more. The chain links TRBV7-2 to TRBJ1-3; 8 nucleotides match TRBD1. This CDR3 is built from 16 residues. Germline V gene lookup returns CDR1 SGHTA and CDR2 FQGNSA. Losses at the gene ends were 1 base for V and 2 bases for J; bases not matched to a gene: 4. The CDR3 sequence is CASSLEATGAGNTIYF. The CDR3 DNA reads TGTGCCAGCAGCTTAGAGGCGACAGGGGCTGGAAACACCATATATTTT.

In its sample, this clonotype was seen a few times. The rearrangement uses TRBV15 and TRBJ2-5; 7 nucleotides agree with TRBD1. This CDR3 comprises 15 residues. Germline V gene lookup returns CDR1 LNHNV and CDR2 YYDKDF (reference sequence). Trimming took 0 bases from V and 3 from J; bases not matched to a gene: 4. CDR3 DNA sequence: TGTGCCACCAGCAGAGATACCGGGACAGAAGAGACCCAGTACTTC. It encodes CATSRDTGTEETQYF.

The rearrangement uses TRBV6-5 and TRBJ2-5; D is unclear. The V gene's germline CDR1 is MNHEY and CDR2 SVGAGI. V lost 2 bases, J lost 4 bases, and 20 bases lay in between. The CDR3 spans 17 residues. CDR3 bases: TGTGCCAGCAGTTACCTACTCATGGCAGGCCCGGTAGAGACCCAGTACTTC. This gives the protein CASSYLLMAGPVETQYF.

This clonotype appeared a few times. DNA for the CDR3: TGCAGTGCCCCCATTAAACAGATTAATGAAAAACTGTTTTTT. Translated, it gives CSAPIKQINEKLFF. This chain joins TRBV20-1 and TRBJ1-4; D gene unclear. Trimming removed 6 bases from V and 4 bases from J, with 15 bases in between. This CDR3 is 14 amino acids long. In germline, CDR1 is DFQATT, CDR2 SNEGSKA (reference sequence).

This clonotype has a count of ten or more. The CDR3 is CASRTEVNTEAFF. The CDR3, as DNA: TGTGCCAGCAGGACGGAGGTTAACACTGAAGCTTTCTTT. The V gene is TRBV12-3 or TRBV12-4, the J gene TRBJ1-1; D gene uncertain. V was shortened by 6 bases and J by 2 bases, with 10 bases between the two germline ends. CDR3 size: 13 residues.

V and J are TRBV20-1 and TRBJ1-1, with D hard to call. The CDR3 has 11 amino acids. Trimming shortened V by 3 bases and J by 7 bases, and 9 bases separated the two germline ends. CDR1 is DFQATT, CDR2 SNEGSKA, per germline (reference sequence). The CDR3 sequence: CSASRHDEAFF. The DNA of the CDR3 is TGCAGTGCTAGTAGGCACGATGAAGCTTTCTTT.

This chain's CDR3 is CASSPNREGEAFF. CDR3 coding DNA: TGTGCCAGCAGCCCTAACAGGGAGGGGGAAGCTTTCTTT. This chain joins TRBV5-6 and TRBJ1-1; D might be TRBD1 (6 bases). The CDR3 runs to 13 residues. Germline CDR1 is SGHDT and CDR2 is YYEEEE. Trimming cost V 4 bases and J 8 bases, with 15 bases left between them.